This T cell receptor (beta chain) was documented in a study of CD8+ T cells in alopecia areata. The study, taken as a whole, reports: Lesional scalp exceeded normal scalp in clonality, especially in alopecia totalis/universalis.

The treatment here: oral pan-JAK inhibitor, 5-10 mg twice daily. It was from alopecia areata patients that lesional scalp punch biopsies and peripheral blood were collected. This clone was counted once. Its antigen is still unknown. Trimming removed 3 bases from V and 0 bases from J; junction bases left unmatched: 4. This CDR3 has 15 amino acids. Per germline, CDR1 SGDLS and CDR2 YYNGEE. In each case, RNA was isolated and then reverse transcribed into cDNA as the sequencing template. Repertoires were generated with immunoSEQ multiplex PCR, while TCRdb's copy carries only in-frame clones and drops some. The table records over 90,000 clones, 80% to 90% of them present only once.

This chain joins TRBV9 and TRBJ2-3; 7 nucleotides match TRBD2. The receptor was isolated from a human donor with alopecia areata. Sample: CD8+ T cells sorted from blood, taken between weeks 30 and 35, from a patient treated with tofacitinib. CDR3 DNA: TGTGCCAGCAGCGGGGAGGGTACTAGCACAGATACGCAGTATTTT. It is translated as CASSGEGTSTDTQYF.